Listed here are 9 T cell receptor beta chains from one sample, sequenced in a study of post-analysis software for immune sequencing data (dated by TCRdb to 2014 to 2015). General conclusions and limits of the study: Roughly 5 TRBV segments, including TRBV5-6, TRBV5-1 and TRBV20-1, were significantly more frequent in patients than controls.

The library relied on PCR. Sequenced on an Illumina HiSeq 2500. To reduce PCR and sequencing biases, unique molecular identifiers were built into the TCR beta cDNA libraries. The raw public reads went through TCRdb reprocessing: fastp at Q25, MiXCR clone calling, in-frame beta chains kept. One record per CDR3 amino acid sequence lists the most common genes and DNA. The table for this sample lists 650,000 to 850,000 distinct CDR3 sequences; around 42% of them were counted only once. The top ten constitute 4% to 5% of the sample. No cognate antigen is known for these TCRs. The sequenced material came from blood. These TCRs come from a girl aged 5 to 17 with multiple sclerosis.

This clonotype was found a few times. This CDR3 is CSARAGTSRETQYF. In nucleotides, the CDR3 is TGCAGTGCTAGAGCCGGGACTTCCCGAGAGACCCAGTACTTC. The chain joins TRBV20-1 to TRBJ2-5, with D tentatively TRBD2 (6 bases). Germline V gene data show CDR1 as DFQATT and CDR2 as SNEGSKA (reference sequence). This CDR3 is 14 amino acids long. Trimming stripped 1 base from V and 4 bases from J, with 13 bases between.

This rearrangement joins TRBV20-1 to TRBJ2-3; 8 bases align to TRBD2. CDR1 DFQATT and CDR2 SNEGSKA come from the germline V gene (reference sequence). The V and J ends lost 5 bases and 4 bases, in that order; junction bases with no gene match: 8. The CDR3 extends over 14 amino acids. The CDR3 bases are TGCAGTGCTGGAGCGGGAGAGAGAGCAGATACGCAGTATTTT. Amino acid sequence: CSAGAGERADTQYF.

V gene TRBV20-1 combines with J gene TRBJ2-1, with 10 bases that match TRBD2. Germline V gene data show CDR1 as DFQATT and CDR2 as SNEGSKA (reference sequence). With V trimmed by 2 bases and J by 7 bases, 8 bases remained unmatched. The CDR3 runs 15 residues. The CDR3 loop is CSARPSGRAANEQFF. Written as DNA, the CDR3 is TGCAGTGCTAGACCCAGCGGGAGGGCCGCAAATGAGCAGTTCTTC.

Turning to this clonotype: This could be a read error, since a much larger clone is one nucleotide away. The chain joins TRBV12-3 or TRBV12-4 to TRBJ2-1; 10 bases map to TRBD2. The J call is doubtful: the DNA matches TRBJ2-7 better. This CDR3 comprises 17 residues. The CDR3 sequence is CASSLEASGSSYNEQYF. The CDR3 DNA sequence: TGTGCCAGCAGTTTAGAGGCTAGCGGGAGCTCCTACAATGAGCAGTACTTC.

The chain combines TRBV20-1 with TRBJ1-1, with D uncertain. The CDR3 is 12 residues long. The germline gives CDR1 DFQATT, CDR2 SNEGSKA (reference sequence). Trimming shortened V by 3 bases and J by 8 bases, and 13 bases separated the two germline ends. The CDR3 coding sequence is TGCAGTGCTAGCCTGGGTGGGCGCGAAGCTTTCTTT. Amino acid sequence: CSASLGGREAFF.

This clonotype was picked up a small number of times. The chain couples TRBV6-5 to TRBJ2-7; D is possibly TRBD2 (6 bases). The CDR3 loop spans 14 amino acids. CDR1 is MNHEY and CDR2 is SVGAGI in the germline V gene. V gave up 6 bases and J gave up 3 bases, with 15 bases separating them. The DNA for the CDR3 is TGTGCCAGCAGCCGAACTAGCTTTAGCTACGAGCAGTACTTC. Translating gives CASSRTSFSYEQYF.

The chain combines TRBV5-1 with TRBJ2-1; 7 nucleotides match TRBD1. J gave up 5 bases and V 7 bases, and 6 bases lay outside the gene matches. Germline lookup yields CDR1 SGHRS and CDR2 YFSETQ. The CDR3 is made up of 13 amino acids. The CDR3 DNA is TGCGCCAGCTTCGGACAGGCGGACAATGAGCAGTTCTTC. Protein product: CASFGQADNEQFF.

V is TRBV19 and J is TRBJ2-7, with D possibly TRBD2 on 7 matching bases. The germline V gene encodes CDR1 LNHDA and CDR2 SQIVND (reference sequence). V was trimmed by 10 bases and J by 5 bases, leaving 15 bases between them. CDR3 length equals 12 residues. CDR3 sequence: CATTSGGHEQYF. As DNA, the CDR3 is TGTGCCACTACCTCGGGGGGCCACGAGCAGTACTTC. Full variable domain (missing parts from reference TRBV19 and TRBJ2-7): DGGITQSPKYLFRKEGQNVTLSCEQNLNHDAMYWYRQDPGQGLRLIYYSQIVNDFQKGDIAEGYSVSREKKESFPLTVTSAQKNPTAFYLCATTSGGHEQYFGPGTRLTVT.

In DNA, the CDR3 is TGTGCCAGCAGAAGAGATCCTAGGGGGAATCAGCCCCAGCATTTT. Protein product: CASRRDPRGNQPQHF. This chain joins TRBV6-5 and TRBJ1-5; D may be TRBD1 (6 bases). The CDR3 sequence is 15 residues long. In germline, CDR1 is MNHEY, CDR2 SVGAGI. V lost 6 bases and J 4 bases, leaving 16 bases between the germline ends.